This record concerns one T cell receptor (beta chain) sequence. Its antigen is not yet known. No quality values exist for individual bases; no much larger clone is one base distant. Whole blood was collected in K2EDTA tubes by collaborating institutions according to the institutions' own protocols. For TCRbeta analysis, collaborator samples were shipped as frozen whole blood, as isolated PBMCs, or as DNA extracted from either sample type. The entry originates in a study of blood T cell repertoires in COVID-19 (TCRdb year 2020). For the study in its entirety: Collaborator samples came from the United States, Italy and Spain and covered acute and convalescent phases of COVID-19. The prospective study material was composed of cDNA or gDNA derived from T cells, B-cell-depleted T cells, or PBMCs. Subjects who had been exposed to COVID-19, were actively infected with it, or had recovered from it provided the deeply sampled blood TCRbeta repertoires that made up the dataset. A freely available public database, intended as a resource for researchers studying the immune response to SARS-CoV-2, is where the repertoires were released. Samples came from the ongoing ImmuneRACE study (first 160 participants) plus 1,254 subjects from 6 global collaborators. A de-identified subject ID, COVID-19 status, age in years and sex were almost always included in the sample metadata. HLA class I and class II types, where available, came from metadata supplied by the sample provider rather than from assay-based typing.

TCRbeta CDR3 regions were amplified from genomic DNA by means of the immunoSEQ Assay, a bias-controlled multiplex PCR. In the original analysis: Nucleated cell counts per sample were estimated from amplification of reference gene primers within the assay. To quantify the absolute abundance of each unique TCRbeta CDR3 rearrangement, sequence reads were collapsed and filtered. Productive Simpson clonality was computed per sample as the square root of Simpson's diversity index over productive rearrangements. Imported from immuneACCESS, the table was reduced by TCRdb to in-frame sequences with V and J called. These copies leave out some clones; in studies compared against another copy, an unresolved V gene accounts for under half, and the cause of the remainder is not known. From that table come the V and J calls and clone size; the DNA was used to work out D and trimming. The sample includes about 98,000 clones, with 82% observed a single time. 18% of the sample goes to the ten largest clones.

Study-level results and caveats: The quantity of clinical and demographic metadata differed by source and by participant and was supplied without curation.

The CDR3 has 16 amino acids, counting the end cysteine and phenylalanine. Only the CDR3 portion is preserved as DNA: 48 bases, with reading frame beginning at the first base. V sheds 1 base and J sheds 2 bases, leaving 12 bases between their ends. CDR1 and CDR2 are drawn from the germline V gene: MGHRA, YSYEKL. The sequence was collected from a man older than 75 with acute or convalescent COVID-19. The specimen was peripheral blood. Recombination joined TRBV4-1 with TRBJ1-3; TRBD1 could be the D gene, as 6 bases match. The DNA reads TGCGCCAGCAGCCAAGGGCAGGGGATCCCTGGAAACACCATATATTTT. The translation is CASSQGQGIPGNTIYF.